The present T cell receptor (beta chain) was sequenced within a study of tissue T cells after allogeneic stem cell transplantation. Assay: immunoSEQ multiplex PCR; the TCRdb copy retains only in-frame clones and omits some. This table holds roughly 50,000 clones, roughly 73% found once. Findings of the study overall: Shared clones across patients were few; motif clustering revealed tissue-specific shared signatures.

This CDR3 has 13 amino acids. From germline, CDR1 is NNHNN and CDR2 SYGAGS (reference sequence). Trimming stripped 1 base from V and 4 bases from J, with 7 bases between. Concerning this clone itself: Its antigen remains unknown. Here the gene names and germline are mouse. The read halts 1 residue ahead of the CDR3 end, with the missing end drawn from the germline J gene.

Sequencing used sorted cells pooled from one or two spleens. This chain uses TRBV13-2 with TRBJ2-3; D gene ambiguous. The TCR was taken from a pool of C57BL/6 mice in good health. CDR3 bases read: TGTGCCAGCGGTGATCCCAGGTCAGAAACGCTGTAT. Translated, it gives CASGDPRSETLY. The complete CDR3 protein is CASGDPRSETLYF.